Presented here are 22 T cell receptor beta chains from one specimen sequenced in a study of T-cell memory formation after mild COVID-19. TCRdb fed the 5' RACE reads into MiXCR, producing one record per CDR3 protein. Here the sample spans 200,000 or so distinct CDR3 sequences, about 17% being singletons. Material: PBMCs or a T cell subset sorted from them (not recorded which). Source of these receptors: an adult woman who had mild COVID-19 (a few samples of this study predate the infection). Cell type and time point are not known.

This clonotype was seen a few times. This chain uses TRBV6-2 or TRBV6-3 with TRBJ1-2, with 11 bases lining up with TRBD1. The CDR3 runs to 15 residues. Germline V gives CDR1 MNHEY, CDR2 SVGEGT. J gave up 2 bases and V 6 bases, and 5 bases lay outside the gene matches. The CDR3, as DNA: TGTGCCAGCAGACGCGGGACAGGGGGAAACTATGGCTACACCTTC. Its protein is CASRRGTGGNYGYTF.

The chain uses TRBV5-1 and TRBJ2-5, with D perhaps given as TRBD1 or TRBD2 (5 bases each). CDR3 length equals 14 residues. Germline CDR1 reads SGHRS; CDR2 reads YFSETQ. The V end was cut by 3 bases, the J end by 3 bases, with 12 bases between. The CDR3 coding sequence is TGCGCCAGCAGCTCGACGGGACCGGAAGAGACCCAGTACTTC. Translating it yields CASSSTGPEETQYF. Full variable domain (remainder filled in from reference TRBV5-1 and TRBJ2-5): KAGVTQTPRYLIKTRGQQVTLSCSPISGHRSVSWYQQTPGQGLQFLFEYFSETQRNKGNFPGRFSGRQFSNSRSEMNVSTLELGDSALYLCASSSTGPEETQYFGPGTRLLVL.

This clonotype was counted only a few times. This chain uses TRBV29-1 with TRBJ2-7; 11 bases agree with TRBD2. V lost 1 base and J lost 4; bases outside the gene matches: 6. Germline CDR1 is SQVTM and CDR2 is ANQGSEA. The CDR3 runs to 15 residues. The CDR3 loop reads CSVEATSGSKYEQYF. DNA of the CDR3: TGCAGCGTTGAAGCTACTAGCGGGAGTAAGTACGAGCAGTACTTC.

This chain links TRBV5-1 with TRBJ2-1; D possibly uses TRBD1 or TRBD2 (5 bases each). This CDR3 spans 14 amino acids. The V gene lost 1 base and the J gene lost 4 bases, with 9 bases spanning the gap. CDR1 and CDR2 (germline): SGHRS, YFSETQ. In DNA, the CDR3 is TGCGCCAGCAGCTTGCGGGACCAGTACAATGAGCAGTTCTTC. Translated, it gives CASSLRDQYNEQFF.

A few counts support this clonotype. The chain carries TRBV4-3 and TRBJ2-7, with D possibly being TRBD2 (6 bases). The CDR3 loop spans 15 amino acids. V lost 4 bases and J 4 bases, leaving 17 bases between the germline ends. CDR1 is LGHNA and CDR2 is YSLEER in the germline V gene. The CDR3 nucleotides are TGCGCCAGCAGCCTGGGAGGTAAGGGCCCTTACGAGCAGTACTTC. Translated, it gives CASSLGGKGPYEQYF.

This clonotype was seen ten or more times. This chain uses TRBV14 with TRBJ2-7; 10 nucleotides match TRBD1. Per germline, CDR1 SGHDN and CDR2 FVKESK. The CDR3 is 14 amino acids. Trimming at V came to 4 bases and at J to 3 bases, leaving 3 bases not matched to a gene. As DNA, the CDR3 is TGTGCCAGCAGCCCGGGACAGGGGATCTACGAGCAGTACTTC. Translation: CASSPGQGIYEQYF.

V gene TRBV6-2 or TRBV6-3 combines with J gene TRBJ2-6; D is ambiguous. Deletions cut 7 bases from V and 4 bases from J, with 11 bases between. CDR3 size: 14 residues. The germline CDR1 and CDR2 sequences are MNHEY and SVGEGT. In DNA form, the CDR3 reads TGTGCCAGCAATTGGGTCTCCGGGGCCAACGTCCTGACTTTC. This gives the protein CASNWVSGANVLTF.

This clonotype was seen more than once but under ten times. The chain is built from TRBV24-1 and TRBJ1-2; 7 nucleotides line up with TRBD1. The CDR3 is made up of 13 amino acids. Looked up from germline, CDR1 is KGHDR and CDR2 is SFDVKD. V lost 9 bases and J lost 1; bases outside the gene matches: 4. This CDR3 is CATRDRDNYGYTF. As DNA, the CDR3 is TGTGCCACCCGCGACAGGGATAACTATGGCTACACCTTC.

In this sample, this clonotype turned up a few times. This sequence joins TRBV7-2 and TRBJ2-2, with D unclear. The CDR3 contains 13 residues. V was clipped by 0 bases and J by 6 bases, with 5 bases between them. Germline V gene lookup returns CDR1 SGHTA and CDR2 FQGNSA. CDR3 region: CASSLAPPGELFF. CDR3 DNA sequence: TGTGCCAGCAGCTTAGCCCCCCCCGGGGAGCTGTTTTTT.

This chain connects TRBV12-3 or TRBV12-4 to TRBJ2-7, with a possible D match to TRBD1 (6 bases). The ends were cut back, 6 bases at V and 2 bases at J, with 11 bases in the middle. This CDR3 is built from 13 residues. The CDR3 coding sequence is TGTGCCAGCAGCAAAGGACAGCCCTACGAGCAGTACTTC. Translating gives CASSKGQPYEQYF.

This clonotype was seen at least ten times. The chain uses TRBV20-1 and TRBJ1-2; D is unresolved. The V gene lost 5 bases and the J gene lost 0 bases, with 13 bases spanning the gap. This CDR3 has 14 amino acids. Germline V CDR1 and CDR2: DFQATT, SNEGSKA (reference sequence). CDR3 nucleotide sequence: TGCAGTGCTGCCCGGACCTACGCTAACTATGGCTACACCTTC. Translated: CSAARTYANYGYTF.

This chain links TRBV7-2 with TRBJ1-4; no definite D call. Germline V CDR1 and CDR2: SGHTA, FQGNSA. The CDR3 is made up of 12 amino acids. With 1 base removed from V and 6 bases from J, the gap between germline ends came to 3 bases. Here the CDR3 DNA reads TGTGCCAGCAGCTTAGTTCATGAAAAACTGTTTTTT. Translating gives CASSLVHEKLFF.

CDR3 sequence (DNA): TGTGCCAGCAGCTTAGAGGTCTTGGCAAATGAGCAGTTCTTC. This gives the protein CASSLEVLANEQFF. The genes are TRBV7-2 and TRBJ2-1, with D uncertain. CDR1 and CDR2 (germline): SGHTA, FQGNSA. This CDR3 contains 14 residues. The germline V and J ends were trimmed by 1 base and 7 bases, with 11 bases remaining between them. The full variable domain, completed using reference TRBV7-2 and TRBJ2-1, is GAGVSQSPSNKVTEKGKDVELRCDPISGHTALYWYRQSLGQGLEFLIYFQGNSAPDKSGLPSDRFSAERTGGSVSTLTIQRTQQEDSAVYLCASSLEVLANEQFFGPGTRLTVL.

The chain joins TRBV24-1 to TRBJ2-1; D tentatively reads TRBD1 or TRBD2 (5 bases each). The V end was cut by 6 bases, the J end by 4 bases, with 12 bases between. CDR3 size: 14 residues. The germline V gene has CDR1 KGHDR and CDR2 SFDVKD. The CDR3 nucleotides read TGTGCCACCAGTCTGTCTGGGGGATACAATGAGCAGTTCTTC. It yields the protein CATSLSGGYNEQFF.

This clonotype was seen a few times. This sequence joins TRBV24-1 and TRBJ1-2; D not certain. The CDR3 covers 16 residues. The V end was cut by 1 base, the J end by 4 bases, with 15 bases between. CDR1 is KGHDR, CDR2 SFDVKD, per germline. CDR3 coding DNA: TGTGCCACCAGTGATTTTCGGGTGGACGGATTCTATGGCTACACCTTC. Amino acid sequence: CATSDFRVDGFYGYTF.

The chain uses TRBV24-1 and TRBJ1-5; the match to TRBD1 covers 10 bases. Per germline, CDR1 KGHDR and CDR2 SFDVKD. Trimming at V came to 4 bases and at J to 5 bases, leaving 4 bases not matched to a gene. The length of the CDR3 is 15 residues. DNA for the CDR3: TGTGCCACCAGTGACCCCGGACAGGGGGATCAGCCCCAGCATTTT. It codes for CATSDPGQGDQPQHF.

This clonotype was seen at least ten times. The genes are TRBV5-1 and TRBJ2-2; 8 nucleotides align to TRBD2. The CDR3 runs 14 residues. From germline, CDR1 is SGHRS and CDR2 YFSETQ. V trimming: 6 bases; J trimming: 6 bases; junction bases outside the gene matches: 7. Here the CDR3 DNA reads TGCGCCAGCAAAATGGTAGCGGGACCCGGGGAGCTGTTTTTT. Amino acids: CASKMVAGPGELFF.

This clonotype was counted a few times. The chain links TRBV2 to TRBJ2-3; TRBD2 agrees at 13 bases. V trimming: 1 base; J trimming: 1 base; junction bases outside the gene matches: 2. The CDR3 consists of 17 residues. Germline CDR1 and CDR2: SNHLY and FYNNEI. DNA of the CDR3: TGTGCCAGCAGTGAAGGGACTAGCGGGAGTGGCACAGATACGCAGTATTTT. It codes for CASSEGTSGSGTDTQYF.

The chain has TRBV30 and TRBJ2-7; D may correspond to TRBD1 or TRBD2 (6 bases each). The CDR3 is made up of 15 amino acids. The germline V gene has CDR1 GTSNPN and CDR2 SVGIG (reference sequence). Trimming removed 4 bases from V and 4 bases from J, with 20 bases in between. The CDR3 DNA is TGTGCCTGGAAACTTCCGGGGGCGGTTCAATACGAGCAGTACTTC. This encodes CAWKLPGAVQYEQYF.

Only a few counts were recorded for this clonotype. This chain links TRBV20-1 with TRBJ2-3; 9 bases fit TRBD2. The CDR3 consists of 16 residues. The germline CDR1 and CDR2 sequences are DFQATT and SNEGSKA (reference sequence). The V segment lost 2 bases and the J segment 0 bases; nucleotides outside the gene matches: 6. The CDR3 DNA sequence: TGCAGTGCTAGAACCCTAGCGGGATCTAGCACAGATACGCAGTATTTT. Its protein is CSARTLAGSSTDTQYF.

This clonotype has a handful of counts. CDR3 DNA sequence: TGTGCCAGTACGGAGGGCTATCAGCCCCAGCATTTT. Protein product: CASTEGYQPQHF. The chain carries TRBV12-3 or TRBV12-4 and TRBJ1-5; D gene ambiguous. V gave up 9 bases and J gave up 5 bases, with 11 bases separating them. This CDR3 spans 12 amino acids.

This clonotype was counted many times. This chain joins TRBV6-5 and TRBJ2-4, with TRBD2 as a possible D gene (5 bases). CDR1 MNHEY and CDR2 SVGAGI come from the germline V gene. The CDR3 covers 16 residues. V was pared by 10 bases and J by 3 bases, with 22 bases between. CDR3 region: CATRGLAEDFKNIQYF. The CDR3 nucleotides are TGTGCCACCCGGGGATTGGCAGAAGACTTCAAAAACATTCAGTACTTC.